This T cell receptor beta chain stems from a study of OX40 agonist ivuxolimab in advanced cancers. General observations from the study: Clonal expansion was among the lowest in partial responders at 0.1-3.0 mg/kg, especially CD8+.

To note about this clone: Its cognate antigen is unknown.

Germline V gene lookup returns CDR1 SGHRS and CDR2 YFSETQ. Deletions cut 6 bases from V and 0 bases from J, with 12 bases between. This CDR3 contains 14 residues. Clones were sequenced by immunoSEQ multiplex PCR, and TCRdb holds only the in-frame ones, with some missing. This repertoire shows 70,000 or so clones, 75% to 95% found once; its top ten account for 0.5% to 0.55%. This sequence was found in an adult with an advanced solid tumor such as melanoma, head and neck, liver or kidney cancer. The rearrangement uses TRBV5-1 and TRBJ1-1; TRBD1 is a possible D gene (5 bases). This specimen consisted of CD4+ or CD8+ T cells sorted from blood, obtained in a trial of the OX40 agonist ivuxolimab. CDR3 nucleotide sequence: TGCGCCAGCACCCTCGACAGTATGAACACTGAAGCTTTCTTT. It encodes CASTLDSMNTEAFF.